Listed below are T cell receptor beta chains from one sample, sequenced in a study of human T cells and chemical hapten exposure. One entry per CDR3 protein, called by TCRdb with MiXCR from the RACE reads. Here the sample spans tens of thousands of distinct CDR3 sequences, approximately 10% being singletons. Sample: whole blood, taken in connection with sensitization to the hapten diphenylcyclopropenone (DPC). The receptor source for this set is a man in his forties or fifties with alopecia areata. Some clones in this sample may be carry-over from other donors' samples. The CDR3 runs from the conserved cysteine through the conserved F or W. Rows give clone size only sometimes, using once, few, many, or a class for an expanded clone.

TRBJ1-1	TRBV27	many	CASSRETGNTEAFF
TRBJ2-5	TRBV29-1	many	CSVERGEGETQYF
TRBJ2-1	TRBV12-3/TRBV12-4	-	CASSLGQGLFYNEQFF
TRBJ2-3	TRBV28	-	CASRTSGVVQGDTQYF
TRBJ2-7	TRBV10-3	-	CATEGQDTYEQYF
TRBJ1-1	TRBV6-6	-	CASSRDRATEVFF
TRBJ1-5	TRBV20-1	-	CSASIQGEDQPQHF
TRBJ2-1	TRBV7-2	few	CASSFQSSGRIRNEQFF
TRBJ1-2	TRBV12-3/TRBV12-4	many	CASSFDRRGYGYTF
TRBJ2-1	TRBV28	many	CASSSSGPSYNEQFF
TRBJ2-3	TRBV6-5	many	CASGGGTLTDTQYF
TRBJ2-2	TRBV7-2	-	CASSPRTSGRGGELFF
TRBJ2-1	TRBV7-2	many	CASSYGLATYNEQFF
TRBJ2-7	TRBV20-1	many	CSARDPGPPYEQYF
TRBJ2-7	TRBV18	many	CASSPTGIYEQYF
TRBJ2-1	TRBV27	many	CACTGTGNEQFF
TRBJ1-1	TRBV10-3	many	CAIRGTGDNTEAFF
TRBJ2-1	TRBV5-5	many	CASSRDRYLSGRVSSYNEQFF